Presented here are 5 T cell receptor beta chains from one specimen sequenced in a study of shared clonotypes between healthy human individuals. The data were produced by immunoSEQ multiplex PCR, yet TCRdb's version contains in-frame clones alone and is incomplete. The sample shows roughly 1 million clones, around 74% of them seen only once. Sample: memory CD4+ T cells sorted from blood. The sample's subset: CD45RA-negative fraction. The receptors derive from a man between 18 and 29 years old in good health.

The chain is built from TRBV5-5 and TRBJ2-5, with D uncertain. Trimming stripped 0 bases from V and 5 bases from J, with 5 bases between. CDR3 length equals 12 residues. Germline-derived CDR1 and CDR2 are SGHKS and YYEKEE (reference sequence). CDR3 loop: CASSLGQETQYF. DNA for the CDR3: TGTGCCAGCAGCTTGGGCCAGGAGACCCAGTACTTC.

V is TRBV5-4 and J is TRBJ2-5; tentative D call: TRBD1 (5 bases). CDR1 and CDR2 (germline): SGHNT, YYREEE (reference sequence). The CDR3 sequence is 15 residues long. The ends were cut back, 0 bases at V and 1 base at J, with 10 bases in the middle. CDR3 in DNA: TGTGCCAGCAGCTTGGTCTCAGGGCCCCAAGAGACCCAGTACTTC. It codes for CASSLVSGPQETQYF. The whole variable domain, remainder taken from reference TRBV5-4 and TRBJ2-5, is ETGVTQSPTHLIKTRGQQVTLRCSSQSGHNTVSWYQQALGQGPQFIFQYYREEENGRGNFPPRFSGLQFPNYSSELNVNALELDDSALYLCASSLVSGPQETQYFGPGTRLLVL.

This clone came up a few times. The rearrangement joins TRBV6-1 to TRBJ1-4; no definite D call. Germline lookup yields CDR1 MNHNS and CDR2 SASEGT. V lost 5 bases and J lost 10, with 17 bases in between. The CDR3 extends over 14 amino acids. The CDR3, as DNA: TGTGCCAGCAGTTCTACAGTGACCCTCGCAAAACTGTTTTTT. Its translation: CASSSTVTLAKLFF.

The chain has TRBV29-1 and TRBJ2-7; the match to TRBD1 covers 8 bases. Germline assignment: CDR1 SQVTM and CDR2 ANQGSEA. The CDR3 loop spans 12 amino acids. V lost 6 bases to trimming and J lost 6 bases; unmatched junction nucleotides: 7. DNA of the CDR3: TGCAGCGTCGGACAGGGAGGATTCGAGCAGTACTTC. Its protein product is CSVGQGGFEQYF.

In DNA form, the CDR3 reads TGTGCCAGCCGGAGACTACCGAGCTCCTATAATTCACCCCTCCACTTT. It codes for CASRRLPSSYNSPLHF. The gene calls are TRBV21-1 and TRBJ1-6. TRBV21-1 constitutes a pseudogene. This CDR3 comprises 16 residues.